The 6 T cell receptor beta chains listed next were all sequenced from one sample in a study of human T cells and chemical hapten exposure. The time point denotes: patch test 2, 6 weeks after DPC sensitization. Treatment here: therapeutic diphenylcyclopropenone sensitization with weekly scalp DPC. MiXCR was run by TCRdb on the RACE reads, yielding one entry per CDR3 protein. The repertoire holds around 99,000 distinct CDR3 sequences, with roughly a tenth as singletons. The sample was whole blood, taken in connection with sensitization to the hapten diphenylcyclopropenone (DPC). These receptors all stem from a woman aged 40 to 49 with alopecia areata. Some clones in this sample may be carry-over from other donors' samples.

This clonotype appeared a few times. The rearrangement uses TRBV5-1 and TRBJ2-7; D is possibly TRBD1 (6 bases). Germline V CDR1 and CDR2: SGHRS, YFSETQ. The CDR3 is 15 amino acids. Trimming cost V 1 base and J 3 bases, with 14 bases left between them. As DNA, the CDR3 is TGCGCCAGCAGCTTGATTGAACAGGGTAACTACGAGCAGTACTTC. This gives the protein CASSLIEQGNYEQYF.

This clonotype was seen at least ten times. The chain uses TRBV18 and TRBJ1-4; D unresolved. The CDR3 contains 13 residues. Germline V gene data show CDR1 as KGHSH and CDR2 as LQKENI. V was shortened by 1 base and J by 6 bases, with 6 bases between the two germline ends. CDR3 in DNA: TGTGCCAGCTCACCACGAACGGATGAAAAACTGTTTTTT. Translated: CASSPRTDEKLFF.

This clonotype was detected a few times. V and J are TRBV27 and TRBJ2-7; D is perhaps TRBD1 or TRBD2 (5 bases each). Trimming removed 5 bases from V and 6 bases from J, with 11 bases in between. CDR3 size: 12 residues. Germline V gene lookup returns CDR1 MNHEY and CDR2 SMNVEV (reference sequence). Here the CDR3 reads CASSRPGLEQYF. The CDR3 region has the DNA TGTGCCAGCAGTCGCCCGGGGCTCGAGCAGTACTTC.

This clonotype showed up many times. The rearrangement links TRBV3-1 to TRBJ2-7; D remains ambiguous. The CDR3 loop spans 14 amino acids. V lost 1 base and J lost 0, with 7 bases in between. Per the germline V gene, CDR1 is LGHDT and CDR2 is YNNKEL (reference sequence). The CDR3 spells CASSQGRSSYEQYF. The CDR3 DNA follows: TGTGCCAGCAGCCAAGGTCGGAGCTCCTACGAGCAGTACTTC.

This clonotype was observed once. This chain joins TRBV20-1 and TRBJ2-3; D remains ambiguous. The V gene lost 3 bases and the J gene lost 1 base, with 14 bases spanning the gap. Germline V CDR1 and CDR2: DFQATT, SNEGSKA (reference sequence). The CDR3 has 15 amino acids. DNA of the CDR3: TGCAGTGCTAGCATCCGGGCGGTGGGCACAGATACGCAGTATTTT. It codes for CSASIRAVGTDTQYF.

This rearrangement joins TRBV6-2 or TRBV6-3 to TRBJ1-1; D remains ambiguous. Germline values: CDR1 MNHEY, CDR2 SVGEGT. The CDR3 is 13 amino acids. V lost 3 bases and J 0 bases, leaving 5 bases between the germline ends. CDR3 amino acids: CASSYVMNTEAFF. The CDR3 DNA is TGTGCCAGCAGTTATGTAATGAACACTGAAGCTTTCTTT.